One and the same sample provided the 16 T cell receptor beta chains below, sequenced in a study of T cell repertoires in cytomegalovirus infection (dated by TCRdb to about 2019). TCRdb records Illumina HiSeq 1500 as the sequencer. TCRdb trimmed the raw reads at Q25, called clones with MiXCR and kept productive beta chains. Merged by CDR3 protein, the rows form single entries marked with the most common genes and DNA. This sample lists 200,000 or so distinct CDR3 sequences; 28% were detected once. The ten largest clones capture roughly 31% of the sample. Sequences were obtained from PBMCs. Receptors originate from a human donor in good health (CMV status not recorded). Some clones in this sample may be carry-over from other donors' samples.

This clonotype has just a few counts. The V call is TRBV29-1, the J call TRBJ1-3; the D is unclear. Germline V lookup: CDR1 SQVTM, CDR2 ANQGSEA. Trimming cost V 7 bases and J 0 bases, with 7 bases left between them. The CDR3 sequence is 12 residues long. CDR3 region: CSGAYSGNTIYF. The CDR3, as DNA: TGCAGCGGTGCCTACTCTGGAAACACCATATATTTT. Together with reference TRBV29-1 and TRBJ1-3, the CDR3 gives the full variable domain: SAVISQKPSRDICQRGTSLTIQCQVDSQVTMMFWYRQQPGQSLTLIATANQGSEATYESGFVIDKFPISRPNLTFSTLTVSNMSPEDSSIYLCSGAYSGNTIYFGEGSWLTVV.

Details on this clonotype: A much larger clone differs from this one at a single base, so this may be a read error. The chain has TRBV7-9 and TRBJ1-1, with a weak D call TRBD1 (6 bases). CDR1 is SEHNR and CDR2 is FQNEAQ in the germline V gene (reference sequence). The CDR3 extends over 15 amino acids. The CDR3 protein is CASSWGASMNTAAFF. DNA for the CDR3: TGTGCCAGCAGCTGGGGGGCCTCTATGAACACTGCAGCTTTCTTT.

CDR3 region: CASSSGTQHNEQFF. The CDR3 DNA reads TGTGCCAGCAGCTCCGGGACCCAGCACAATGAGCAGTTCTTC. The rearrangement links TRBV28 to TRBJ2-1; D tentatively fits TRBD1 or TRBD2 (5 bases each). The ends were cut back, 6 bases at V and 5 bases at J, with 14 bases in the middle. The CDR3 runs 14 residues. Germline assignment: CDR1 MDHEN and CDR2 SYDVKM.

This clonotype was observed many times. This chain links TRBV7-2 with TRBJ1-4, with D perhaps matching TRBD1 (5 bases). Germline loops: CDR1 SGHTA, CDR2 FQGNSA. Trimming removed 1 base at V and 7 bases at J, with 13 bases between. The CDR3 is 15 amino acids. In DNA, the CDR3 is TGTGCCAGCAGCTTAGGGGGCCTAATCGGTGAAAAACTGTTTTTT. Amino acids: CASSLGGLIGEKLFF.

This clonotype was picked up a small number of times. The rearrangement joins TRBV5-1 to TRBJ1-1, with D unresolved. Per germline, CDR1 SGHRS and CDR2 YFSETQ. CDR3 size: 16 residues. Trimming cost V 0 bases and J 0 bases, with 12 bases left between them. DNA of the CDR3: TGCGCCAGCAGCTTGGCGGGGTCCCTATTGAACACTGAAGCTTTCTTT. Translation gives CASSLAGSLLNTEAFF.

The CDR3 nucleotides are TGTGCCAGCAGTGAGCGGGGGGGCCGGAATGAGCAGTTCTTC. This encodes CASSERGGRNEQFF. V gene TRBV6-2 or TRBV6-3 combines with J gene TRBJ2-1; TRBD2 agrees at 10 bases. Per germline, CDR1 MNHEY and CDR2 SVGEGT. Trimming took 5 bases from V and 7 from J; bases not matched to a gene: 5. This CDR3 has 14 amino acids.

This clonotype was observed at least ten times. The chain employs TRBV7-2 and TRBJ1-2; the D is unclear. V was shortened by 1 base and J by 6 bases, with 15 bases between the two germline ends. This CDR3 is 15 amino acids long. Germline V gene lookup returns CDR1 SGHTA and CDR2 FQGNSA. CDR3 coding DNA: TGTGCCAGCAGCTTAGAGACCCGATCGCGAAATGGCTACACCTTC. Translating it yields CASSLETRSRNGYTF.

This clonotype was seen a handful of times. The chain has TRBV19 and TRBJ2-1; 9 bases map to TRBD1. Germline CDR1 LNHDA, CDR2 SQIVND (reference sequence). This CDR3 is built from 16 residues. With 5 bases clipped from V and 9 bases from J, the junction kept 14 bases outside the gene matches. In nucleotides, the CDR3 is TGTGCCAGTAGTCACGGGGGGACAGGGCGCTCTGGTGAGCAGTTCTTC. Protein: CASSHGGTGRSGEQFF.

The rearrangement uses TRBV7-2 and TRBJ2-1; 11 bases match TRBD2. The CDR3 loop spans 14 amino acids. V trimming: 5 bases; J trimming: 9 bases; junction bases outside the gene matches: 6. Germline CDR1 reads SGHTA; CDR2 reads FQGNSA. The CDR3 nucleotides are TGTGCCAGCAGCGGTAGCGGGGGGGCGTTTGAGCAGTTCTTC. It specifies CASSGSGGAFEQFF.

This clonotype was found many times. V gene TRBV12-5 combines with J gene TRBJ2-4; 9 bases align to TRBD1. The germline V gene encodes CDR1 LGHNT and CDR2 FRNRAP. This CDR3 region has 15 residues. V shed 3 bases, J shed 1 base, and the junction held 1 base outside the gene matches. The CDR3 DNA follows: TGTGCTAGTGGTTTTGGACAGGGGGCCAAAAACATTCAGTACTTC. Translating gives CASGFGQGAKNIQYF.

The chain combines TRBV10-3 with TRBJ1-1; tentatively, D is TRBD1 (6 bases). In germline, CDR1 is ENHRY, CDR2 SYGVKD. The CDR3 sequence is 13 residues long. Trimming cost V 0 bases and J 9 bases, with 11 bases left between them. The CDR3 loop is CAISESGGRKAFF. CDR3 nucleotides: TGTGCCATCAGTGAGTCGGGGGGGCGGAAAGCTTTCTTT.

The J gene is TRBJ2-1, the V gene TRBV7-2, with 9 bases identical to TRBD2. Trimming cost V 3 bases and J 2 bases; bases outside gene matches: 5. Germline V gene lookup returns CDR1 SGHTA and CDR2 FQGNSA. The CDR3 is 16 amino acids. CDR3 sequence reads: CASSFLGGGAYNEQFF. The CDR3 DNA sequence: TGTGCCAGCAGCTTCCTTGGCGGGGGGGCCTACAATGAGCAGTTCTTC.

The V call is TRBV12-3 or TRBV12-4, the J call TRBJ2-7, with TRBD1 identical over 10 bases. J lost 6 bases, V lost 5 bases, and 4 bases had no gene match. CDR3 length: 13 residues. CDR3 DNA sequence: TGTGCCAGCAGTGGGGGGACAGGGGCCGAGCAGTACTTC. The encoded protein is CASSGGTGAEQYF.

On this clonotype: This sequence may be a read error, since a much larger clone differs from it by one base. The chain joins TRBV7-2 to TRBJ1-1; TRBD1 matches at 7 bases. Germline V lookup: CDR1 SGHTA, CDR2 FQGNSA. The CDR3 loop spans 14 amino acids. DNA for the CDR3: TGTGTCAGCAGCGAACGACAGGGCGGGACTGAAGCTTTCTTT. This sequence encodes CVSSERQGGTEAFF.

The V and J genes are TRBV28 and TRBJ2-1, with D perhaps TRBD1 or TRBD2 (5 bases each). Trimming pared 2 bases from V and 9 bases from J, leaving 17 bases between. The CDR3 totals 15 residues. The germline V gene encodes CDR1 MDHEN and CDR2 SYDVKM. The chain's CDR3 is CASSLPGPGLGEQFF. The CDR3 DNA is TGTGCCAGCAGTTTACCGGGACCGGGGCTGGGTGAGCAGTTCTTC.

This clonotype was seen only once. The chain carries TRBV15 and TRBJ1-1, with 8 bases lining up with TRBD1. Germline V gives CDR1 LNHNV, CDR2 YYDKDF (reference sequence). V dropped 8 bases and J dropped 2; count of bases not matched to a gene: 4. The CDR3 has 13 residues. The CDR3 protein is CATSQGVNTEAFF. The CDR3 DNA follows: TGTGCCACCTCACAGGGGGTCAACACTGAAGCTTTCTTT.